This T cell receptor (beta chain) comes out of a study of T-cell memory formation after mild COVID-19 (dated by TCRdb to the early 2020s). Broadly, across the study: TCR sequence clusters from the two donors were found to be largely donor specific. Longitudinal TCRalpha and TCRbeta repertoire sequencing tracked T-cell clones expanding and contracting after mild COVID-19 in a couple of donors. Two young, previously healthy adult volunteers, one female and one male, were included in the cohort.

The run used an Illumina NovaSeq 6000. TCRalpha and TCRbeta cDNA libraries were constructed by 5'RACE with constant-segment primers, with sample barcodes and unique molecular identifiers being introduced. Trizol reagent was used to extract RNA from every sample. The libraries were amplified in two PCR steps, and the second step added a second sample barcode and Illumina TruSeq adapters. The libraries were sequenced on an Illumina NovaSeq using 2 x 150 bp paired-end reads. In the original analysis: The reads were demultiplexed and collapsed into UMI-guided consensus sequences using migec v1.2.7. Using mixcr v2.1.11, the UMI consensuses were aligned to TRA and TRB V and J templates and assembled into clonotypes. A clonotype was counted as expanded or contracted only if both edgeR and NoisET called the change significant, with noise models trained on biological replicates. For edgeR calls, the thresholds were a false discovery rate-adjusted p below 0.01 and a log2 fold-change of 1. As an exploratory analysis of dynamics, PCA with hierarchical clustering was applied to max-normalized trajectories of the 1000 most abundant clonotypes. Each responding clone was given a CD4 or CD8 phenotype based on the CD4+ and CD8+ repertoires, which had been sequenced separately. The public reads were reanalyzed by TCRdb: fastp trimming at Q25, MiXCR alignment, in-frame beta chains only. Every entry covers one CDR3 protein and lists the most common genes and DNA from its rows. TCRdb, not the authors, supplied the V and J calls. The sample has a few hundred thousand distinct CDR3 sequences on record, under 25% of them singletons. The ten most abundant clones make up roughly an eighth of the sample.

V loses 5 bases at its end and J loses 3 bases; junction bases beyond the gene matches: 6. There are 16 amino acids in the CDR3, from cysteine to phenylalanine inclusive. The entry retains the CDR3 DNA only, 48 bases that are in frame from base 1. This clonotype was found many times. The specificity of this receptor is unknown. The input lacks base qualities; no much larger clone sits a single base away. What the work shows at the level of the full study, not this receptor alone: Some responding clones were found in pre-infection memory, which suggests that pre-existing cross-reactive memory T cells took part in the SARS-CoV-2 response. Contracting CD4+ clones turned up mainly in the CM and EM memory subsets, whereas EMRA was where CD8+ clones were enriched. Clones that contracted from day 15 to 85 showed balanced CD4/CD8 phenotypes, whereas a second wave of clones that expanded from day 15 to 37 leaned towards CD4+. The study included only a couple of mild cases, and larger cohorts that include severe cases with pre-infection samples were judged to be necessary. The second-wave clones that peaked on day 37 were not confirmed to be SARS-CoV-2 specific.

Ficoll-Paque density gradient centrifugation was the method used to isolate PBMCs. Sequenced sample: PBMCs or a T cell subset sorted from them (not recorded which). The origin of this receptor is an adult woman who had mild COVID-19 (a few samples of this study predate the infection). The sample titles of this study are shuffled in the database, so cell type and time point are left out; the donor was told from shared clones. The sequence links TRBV12-3 or TRBV12-4 to TRBJ2-3, with TRBD2 matching 12 junction bases. The CDR3 reads as follows: CASSLGLAGGTDTQYF. The sequenced DNA: TGTGCCAGCAGTCTCGGGCTAGCGGGAGGGACAGATACGCAGTATTTT.